The 2 T cell receptor beta chains listed next were all sequenced from one sample in a study of T cells in Graves' hyperthyroidism and ophthalmopathy (dated by TCRdb to about 2019). The library relied on multiplex PCR. The sequencer listed for this sample is Illumina HiSeq 2000. The TCR beta CDR3 regions were amplified from RNA transcripts. The first round of RT-PCR for the TCR CDR3 was performed with the HTBI primer set and the Qiagen OneStep RT-PCR kit. In TCRdb, the public reads were trimmed at Q25 with fastp and aligned with MiXCR, with productive beta chains retained. CDR3 protein sequences are deduplicated, and each keeps its most common genes and DNA. This sample holds hundreds of thousands of distinct CDR3 sequences; 12% to 15% were observed only once. The ten largest clones take up approximately 19% of the sample. The sequenced sample consisted of blood. The receptors originated from a woman aged 60-70 years with Graves' ophthalmopathy.

The J gene is TRBJ2-1, the V gene TRBV27, with D possibly TRBD2 on 7 matching bases. Per the germline V gene, CDR1 is MNHEY and CDR2 is SMNVEV (reference sequence). V was cut by 3 bases and J by 3 bases, with 9 bases left in between. This CDR3 comprises 14 residues. This chain's CDR3 is CASSLRGLYNEQFF. CDR3 bases: TGTGCCAGCAGTTTGCGGGGGCTCTACAATGAGCAGTTCTTC.

This clonotype was observed at least ten times. This chain's CDR3 is CASSSAVGRENSNQPQHF. The CDR3 DNA sequence: TGTGCCAGCAGCTCCGCCGTTGGGCGGGAGAATAGCAATCAGCCCCAGCATTTT. The gene calls are TRBV7-8 and TRBJ1-5; D not resolved. V lost 4 bases and J 0 bases, leaving 19 bases between the germline ends. The CDR3 is 18 amino acids. The germline V gene has CDR1 SGHVS and CDR2 FQNEAQ.